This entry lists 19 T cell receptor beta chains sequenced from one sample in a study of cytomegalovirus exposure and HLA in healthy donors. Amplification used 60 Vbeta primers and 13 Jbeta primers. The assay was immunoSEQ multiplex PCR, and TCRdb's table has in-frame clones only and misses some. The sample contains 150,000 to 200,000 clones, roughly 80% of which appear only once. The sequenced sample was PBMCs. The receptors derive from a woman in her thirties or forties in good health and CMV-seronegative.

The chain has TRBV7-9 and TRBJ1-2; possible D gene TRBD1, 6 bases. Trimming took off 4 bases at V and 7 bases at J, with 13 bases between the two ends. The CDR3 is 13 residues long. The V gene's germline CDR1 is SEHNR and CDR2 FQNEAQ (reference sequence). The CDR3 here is CASSSTGYVGYTF. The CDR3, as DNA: TGTGCCAGCAGCTCAACAGGGTATGTTGGCTACACCTTC.

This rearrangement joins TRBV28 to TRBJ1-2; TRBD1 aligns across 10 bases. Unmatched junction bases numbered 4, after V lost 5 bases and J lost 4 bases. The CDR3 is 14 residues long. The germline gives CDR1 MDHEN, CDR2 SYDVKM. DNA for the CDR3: TGTGCCAGCAGTGATGGACAGGGGGTCTATGGCTACACCTTC. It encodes CASSDGQGVYGYTF.

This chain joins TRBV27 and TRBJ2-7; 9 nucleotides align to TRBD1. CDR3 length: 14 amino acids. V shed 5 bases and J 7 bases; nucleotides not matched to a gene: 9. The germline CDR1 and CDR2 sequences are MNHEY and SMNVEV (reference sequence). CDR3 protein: CASSDRDRASEQYF. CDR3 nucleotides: TGTGCCAGCAGTGACCGGGACAGGGCTAGTGAGCAGTACTTC.

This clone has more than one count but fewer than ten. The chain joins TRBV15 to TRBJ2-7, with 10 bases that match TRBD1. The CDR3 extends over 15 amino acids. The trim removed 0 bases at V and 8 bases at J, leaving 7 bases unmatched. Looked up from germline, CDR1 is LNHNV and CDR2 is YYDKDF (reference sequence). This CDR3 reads CATSREGDRGLKQYF. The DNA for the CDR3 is TGTGCCACCAGCAGAGAAGGGGACAGGGGTTTGAAGCAGTACTTC.

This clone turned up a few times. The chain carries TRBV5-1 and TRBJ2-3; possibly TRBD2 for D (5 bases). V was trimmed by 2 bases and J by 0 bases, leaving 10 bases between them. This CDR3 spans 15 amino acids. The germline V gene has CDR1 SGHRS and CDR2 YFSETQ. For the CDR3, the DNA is TGCGCCAGCAGCTTAGAGGGTAAAAGCACAGATACGCAGTATTTT. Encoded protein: CASSLEGKSTDTQYF. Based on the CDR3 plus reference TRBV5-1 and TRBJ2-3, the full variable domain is KAGVTQTPRYLIKTRGQQVTLSCSPISGHRSVSWYQQTPGQGLQFLFEYFSETQRNKGNFPGRFSGRQFSNSRSEMNVSTLELGDSALYLCASSLEGKSTDTQYFGPGTRLTVL.

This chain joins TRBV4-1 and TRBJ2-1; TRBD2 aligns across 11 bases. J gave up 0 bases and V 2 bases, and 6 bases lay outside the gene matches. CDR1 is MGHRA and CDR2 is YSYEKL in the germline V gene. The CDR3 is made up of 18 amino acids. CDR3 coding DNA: TGCGCCAGCAGCCAAATCCTAGCGGGGGGCCTCTCCTACAATGAGCAGTTCTTC. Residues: CASSQILAGGLSYNEQFF.

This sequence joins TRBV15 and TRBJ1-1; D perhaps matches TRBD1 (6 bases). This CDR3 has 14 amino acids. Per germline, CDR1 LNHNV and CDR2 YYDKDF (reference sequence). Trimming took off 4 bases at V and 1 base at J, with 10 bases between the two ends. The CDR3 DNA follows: TGTGCCACCAGCACCCTGGACAGGAACACTGAAGCTTTCTTT. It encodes CATSTLDRNTEAFF.

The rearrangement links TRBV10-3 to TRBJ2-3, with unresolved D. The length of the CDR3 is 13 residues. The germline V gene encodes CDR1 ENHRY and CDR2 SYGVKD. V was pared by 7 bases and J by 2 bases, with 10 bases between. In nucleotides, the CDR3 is TGTGCCATCACTGGGCTACCCACAGATACGCAGTATTTT. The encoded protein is CAITGLPTDTQYF.

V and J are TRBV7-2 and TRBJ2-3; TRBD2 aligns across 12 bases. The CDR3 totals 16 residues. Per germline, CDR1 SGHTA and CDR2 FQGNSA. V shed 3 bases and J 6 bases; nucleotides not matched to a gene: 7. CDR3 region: CASSFTSGGPGDTQYF. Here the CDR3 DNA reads TGTGCCAGCAGCTTCACTAGCGGGGGGCCGGGCGATACGCAGTATTTT.

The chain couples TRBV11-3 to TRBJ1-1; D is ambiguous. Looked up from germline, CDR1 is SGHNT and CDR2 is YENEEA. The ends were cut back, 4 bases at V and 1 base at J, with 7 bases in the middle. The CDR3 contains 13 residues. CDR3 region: CASSYSKNTEAFF. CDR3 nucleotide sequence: TGTGCCAGCAGCTACTCTAAGAACACTGAAGCTTTCTTT.

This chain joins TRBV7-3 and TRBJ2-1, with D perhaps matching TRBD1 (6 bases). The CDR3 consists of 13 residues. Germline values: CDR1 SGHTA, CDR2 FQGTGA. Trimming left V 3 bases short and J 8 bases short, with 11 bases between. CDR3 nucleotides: TGTGCCAGCAGCTTTAGGGGGTGGGATGAGCAGTTCTTC. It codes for CASSFRGWDEQFF.

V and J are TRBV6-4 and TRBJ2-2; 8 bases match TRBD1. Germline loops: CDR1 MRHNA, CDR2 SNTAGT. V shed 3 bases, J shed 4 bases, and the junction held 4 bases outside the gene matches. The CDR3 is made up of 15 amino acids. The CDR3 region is CASSDQGAGTGELFF. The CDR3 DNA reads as TGTGCCAGCAGTGATCAGGGGGCCGGCACCGGGGAGCTGTTTTTT.

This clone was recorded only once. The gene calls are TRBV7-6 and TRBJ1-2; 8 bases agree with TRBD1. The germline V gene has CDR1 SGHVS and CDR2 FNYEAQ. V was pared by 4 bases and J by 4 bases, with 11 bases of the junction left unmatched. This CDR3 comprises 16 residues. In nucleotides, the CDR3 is TGTGCCAGCAGCTACTGGGGCAGGGGGCCGGCCTATGGCTACACCTTC. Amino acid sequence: CASSYWGRGPAYGYTF.

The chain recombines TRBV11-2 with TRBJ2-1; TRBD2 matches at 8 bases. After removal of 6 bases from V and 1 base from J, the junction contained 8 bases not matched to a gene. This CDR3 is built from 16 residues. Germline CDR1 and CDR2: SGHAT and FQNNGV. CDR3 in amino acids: CASSSLAGRSYNEQFF. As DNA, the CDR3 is TGTGCCAGCAGTTCATTAGCGGGGAGATCCTACAATGAGCAGTTCTTC.

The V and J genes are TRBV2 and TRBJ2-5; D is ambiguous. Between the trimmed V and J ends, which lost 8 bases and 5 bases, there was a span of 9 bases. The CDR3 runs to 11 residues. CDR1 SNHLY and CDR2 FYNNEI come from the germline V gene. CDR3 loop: CASLKWETQYF. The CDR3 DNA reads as TGTGCCAGCCTAAAGTGGGAGACCCAGTACTTC. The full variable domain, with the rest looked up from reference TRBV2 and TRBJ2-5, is EPEVTQTPSHQVTQMGQEVILRCVPISNHLYFYWYRQILGQKVEFLVSFYNNEISEKSEIFDDQFSVERPDGSNFTLKIRSTKLEDSAMYFCASLKWETQYFGPGTRLLVL.

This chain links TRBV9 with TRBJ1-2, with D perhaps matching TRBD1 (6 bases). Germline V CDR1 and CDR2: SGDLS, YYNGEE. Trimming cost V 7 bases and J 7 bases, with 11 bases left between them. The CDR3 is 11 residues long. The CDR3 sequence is CASWGRGGYTF. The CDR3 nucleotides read TGTGCCAGCTGGGGGCGAGGTGGCTACACCTTC.

CDR3 DNA: TGTGCCAGCAGCCCCGGGACAATTAAAAACATTCAGTACTTC. This sequence encodes CASSPGTIKNIQYF. V is TRBV4-2 and J is TRBJ2-4, with a possible D match to TRBD1 (6 bases). This CDR3 has 14 residues. CDR1 and CDR2 (germline): LGHNA, YNFKEQ. Deletions cut 4 bases from V and 4 bases from J, with 11 bases between.

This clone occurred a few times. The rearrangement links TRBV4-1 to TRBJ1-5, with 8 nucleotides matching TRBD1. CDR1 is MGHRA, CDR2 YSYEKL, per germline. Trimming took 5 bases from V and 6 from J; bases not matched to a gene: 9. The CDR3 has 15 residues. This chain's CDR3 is CASSERGQEFQPQHF. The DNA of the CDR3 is TGCGCCAGCAGCGAAAGGGGACAGGAGTTTCAGCCCCAGCATTTT.

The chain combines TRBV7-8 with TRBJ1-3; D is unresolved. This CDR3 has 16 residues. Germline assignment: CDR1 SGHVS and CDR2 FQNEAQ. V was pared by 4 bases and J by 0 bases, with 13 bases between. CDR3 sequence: CASSWGEESSGNTIYF. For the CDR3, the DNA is TGTGCCAGCAGCTGGGGAGAAGAAAGCTCTGGAAACACCATATATTTT.